The present entry profiles one T cell receptor beta chain with its context. TCRdb re-called the reads through MiXCR, storing one row per CDR3 protein. The data hold 600,000 to 800,000 distinct CDR3 sequences, with roughly 24% observed a single time. The CDR3 spans 14 residues. Germline CDR1 reads DFQATT; CDR2 reads SNEGSKA (reference sequence). J was trimmed by 4 bases and V by 0 bases; bases with no gene match: 4. This sample stems from a study of T cell repertoires in cytomegalovirus infection. The TCR originated in a human donor in good health (CMV status not recorded). Some clones in this sample may be carry-over from other donors' samples. Sequenced material: CD8+ T cells from PBMCs. This sequence joins TRBV20-1 and TRBJ2-5; TRBD1 matches 8 bases. CDR3 protein: CSARETGAGETQYF. CDR3 bases: TGCAGTGCTAGAGAGACAGGGGCCGGAGAGACCCAGTACTTC.